This T cell receptor beta chain was captured by sequencing in a study of cytomegalovirus exposure and HLA in healthy donors. The CDR3 covers 15 residues. V shed 6 bases and J shed 4 bases, with 18 bases lying between them. The germline CDR1 and CDR2 sequences are SNHLY and FYNNEI. Assay used: immunoSEQ multiplex PCR; TCRdb lists only in-frame clones, some missing. This sample has approximately 300,000 clones, with approximately 86% found just once. Sequencing used PBMCs. The clonotype comes from a woman aged 30 to 39 in good health and CMV-seropositive. The genes are TRBV2 and TRBJ1-1; the D is unclear. The DNA for the CDR3 is TGTGCCAGCAGCCCCCTTCCCGGAGGAGGCACTGAAGCTTTCTTT. This codes for CASSPLPGGGTEAFF.